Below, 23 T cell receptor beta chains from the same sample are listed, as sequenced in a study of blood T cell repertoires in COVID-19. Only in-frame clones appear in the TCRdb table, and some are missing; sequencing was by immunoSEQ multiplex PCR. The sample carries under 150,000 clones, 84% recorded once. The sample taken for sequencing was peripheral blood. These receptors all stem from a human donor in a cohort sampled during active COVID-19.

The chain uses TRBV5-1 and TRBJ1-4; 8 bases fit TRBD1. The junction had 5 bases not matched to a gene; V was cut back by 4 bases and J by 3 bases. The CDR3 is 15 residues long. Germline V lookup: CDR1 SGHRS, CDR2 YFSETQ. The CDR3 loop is CASSVRTGPNEKLFF. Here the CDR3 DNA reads TGCGCCAGCAGCGTACGGACAGGGCCTAATGAAAAACTGTTTTTT. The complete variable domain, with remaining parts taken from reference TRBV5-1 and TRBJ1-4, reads KAGVTQTPRYLIKTRGQQVTLSCSPISGHRSVSWYQQTPGQGLQFLFEYFSETQRNKGNFPGRFSGRQFSNSRSEMNVSTLELGDSALYLCASSVRTGPNEKLFFGSGTQLSVL.

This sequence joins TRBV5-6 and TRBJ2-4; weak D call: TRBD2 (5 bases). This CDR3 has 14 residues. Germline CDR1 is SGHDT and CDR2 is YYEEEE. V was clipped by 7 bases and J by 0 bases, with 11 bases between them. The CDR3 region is CASSRTVAKNIQYF. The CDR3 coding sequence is TGTGCCAGCTCACGGACTGTAGCCAAAAACATTCAGTACTTC.

In DNA form, the CDR3 reads TGTGCCAGCAGCAGTACTAGCGGGGCTTCCTACGAGCAGTACTTC. It yields the protein CASSSTSGASYEQYF. J is TRBJ2-7 and V is TRBV7-2; 10 bases align to TRBD2. CDR1 is SGHTA and CDR2 is FQGNSA in the germline V gene. With V trimmed by 5 bases and J by 1 base, 5 bases remained unmatched. The CDR3 consists of 15 residues.

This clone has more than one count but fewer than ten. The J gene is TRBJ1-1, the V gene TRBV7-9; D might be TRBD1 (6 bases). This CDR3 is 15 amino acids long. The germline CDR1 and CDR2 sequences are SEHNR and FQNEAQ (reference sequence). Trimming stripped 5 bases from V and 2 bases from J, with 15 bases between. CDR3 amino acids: CASSLHGGRNTEAFF. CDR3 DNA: TGTGCCAGCAGCCTCCACGGGGGGCGAAACACTGAAGCTTTCTTT.

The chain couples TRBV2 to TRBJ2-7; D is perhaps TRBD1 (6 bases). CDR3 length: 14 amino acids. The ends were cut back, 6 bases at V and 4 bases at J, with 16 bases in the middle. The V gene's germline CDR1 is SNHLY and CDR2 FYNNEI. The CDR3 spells CASRGGQTGYEQYF. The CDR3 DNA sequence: TGTGCCAGCAGGGGCGGACAGACTGGTTACGAGCAGTACTTC. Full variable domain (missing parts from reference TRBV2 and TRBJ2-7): EPEVTQTPSHQVTQMGQEVILRCVPISNHLYFYWYRQILGQKVEFLVSFYNNEISEKSEIFDDQFSVERPDGSNFTLKIRSTKLEDSAMYFCASRGGQTGYEQYFGPGTRLTVT.

CDR3 region: CASSESLAGGRESYEQYF. For the CDR3, the DNA is TGTGCCAGCAGTGAAAGTCTAGCGGGGGGGAGAGAGTCCTACGAGCAGTACTTC. The V and J genes are TRBV2 and TRBJ2-7; 12 bases fit TRBD2. The CDR3 is 18 amino acids. J lost 1 base, V lost 2 bases, and 9 bases had no gene match. Germline V lookup: CDR1 SNHLY, CDR2 FYNNEI.

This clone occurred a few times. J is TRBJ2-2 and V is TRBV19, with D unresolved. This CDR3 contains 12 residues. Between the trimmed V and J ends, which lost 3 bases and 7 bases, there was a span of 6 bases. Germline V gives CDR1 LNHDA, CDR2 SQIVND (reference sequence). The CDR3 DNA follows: TGTGCCAGTAGTATGACAATCGGGGAGCTGTTTTTT. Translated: CASSMTIGELFF.

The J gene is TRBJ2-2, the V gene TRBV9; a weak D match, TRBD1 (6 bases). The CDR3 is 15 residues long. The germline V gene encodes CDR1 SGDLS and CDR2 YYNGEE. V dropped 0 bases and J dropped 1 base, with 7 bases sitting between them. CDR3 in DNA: TGTGCCAGCAGCGTAGTACAGGGGAACACCGGGGAGCTGTTTTTT. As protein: CASSVVQGNTGELFF.

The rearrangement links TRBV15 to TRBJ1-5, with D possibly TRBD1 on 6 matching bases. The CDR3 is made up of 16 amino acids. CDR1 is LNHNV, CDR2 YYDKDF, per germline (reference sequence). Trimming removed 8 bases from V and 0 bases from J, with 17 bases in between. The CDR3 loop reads CATDRGGTNSNQPQHF. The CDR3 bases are TGTGCCACCGATAGGGGAGGGACAAATAGCAATCAGCCCCAGCATTTT.

The CDR3 nucleotides read TGCGCCAGCAGCTTGGGGCGGACAGGGACGAACACTGAAGCTTTCTTT. This encodes CASSLGRTGTNTEAFF. This chain connects TRBV5-1 to TRBJ1-1; 8 positions agree with TRBD1. The CDR3 consists of 16 residues. The germline gives CDR1 SGHRS, CDR2 YFSETQ. V lost 0 bases and J lost 1; bases outside the gene matches: 5. Full variable domain (missing parts from reference TRBV5-1 and TRBJ1-1): KAGVTQTPRYLIKTRGQQVTLSCSPISGHRSVSWYQQTPGQGLQFLFEYFSETQRNKGNFPGRFSGRQFSNSRSEMNVSTLELGDSALYLCASSLGRTGTNTEAFFGQGTRLTVV.

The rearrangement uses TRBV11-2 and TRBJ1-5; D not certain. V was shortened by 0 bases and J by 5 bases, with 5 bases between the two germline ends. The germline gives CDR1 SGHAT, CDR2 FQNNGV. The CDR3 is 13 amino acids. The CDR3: CASSLERDQPQHF. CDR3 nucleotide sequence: TGTGCCAGCAGCTTAGAACGGGATCAGCCCCAGCATTTT.

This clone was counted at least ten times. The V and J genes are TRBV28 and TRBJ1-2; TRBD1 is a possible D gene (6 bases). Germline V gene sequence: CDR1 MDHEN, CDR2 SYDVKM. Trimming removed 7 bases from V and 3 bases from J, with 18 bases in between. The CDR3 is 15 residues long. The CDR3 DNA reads TGTGCCAGCACCTTCCGGGACACCGCTTACTATGGCTACACCTTC. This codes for CASTFRDTAYYGYTF.

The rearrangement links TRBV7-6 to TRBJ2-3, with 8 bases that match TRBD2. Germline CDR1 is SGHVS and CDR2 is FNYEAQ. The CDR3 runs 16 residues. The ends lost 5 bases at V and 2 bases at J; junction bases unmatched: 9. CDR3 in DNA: TGTGCCAGCAGCCCGGTGGCGGGGGGCCCCACAGATACGCAGTATTTT. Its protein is CASSPVAGGPTDTQYF.

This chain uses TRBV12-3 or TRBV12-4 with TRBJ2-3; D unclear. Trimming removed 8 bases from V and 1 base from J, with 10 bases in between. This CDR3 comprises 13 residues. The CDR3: CASGPSGTDTQYF. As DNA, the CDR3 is TGTGCCAGCGGTCCCTCGGGCACAGATACGCAGTATTTT.

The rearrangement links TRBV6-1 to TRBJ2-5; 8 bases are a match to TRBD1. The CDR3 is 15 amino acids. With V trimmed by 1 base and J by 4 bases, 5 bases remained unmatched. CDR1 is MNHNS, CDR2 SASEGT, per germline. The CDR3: CASSEVGQGPETQYF. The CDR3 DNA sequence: TGTGCCAGCAGTGAAGTTGGACAGGGCCCAGAGACCCAGTACTTC.

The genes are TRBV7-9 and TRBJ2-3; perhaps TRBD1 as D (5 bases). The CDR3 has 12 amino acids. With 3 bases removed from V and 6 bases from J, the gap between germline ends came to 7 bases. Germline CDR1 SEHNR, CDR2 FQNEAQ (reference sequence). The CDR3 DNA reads TGTGCCAGCAGCTTGAAGGGGGATACGCAGTATTTT. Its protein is CASSLKGDTQYF.

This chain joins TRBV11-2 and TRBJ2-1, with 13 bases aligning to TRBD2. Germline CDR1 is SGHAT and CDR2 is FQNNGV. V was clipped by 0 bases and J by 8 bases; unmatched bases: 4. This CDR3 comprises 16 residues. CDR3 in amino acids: CASSLELLAGGDEQFF. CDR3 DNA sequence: TGTGCCAGCAGCTTAGAGTTACTAGCGGGGGGGGATGAGCAGTTCTTC.

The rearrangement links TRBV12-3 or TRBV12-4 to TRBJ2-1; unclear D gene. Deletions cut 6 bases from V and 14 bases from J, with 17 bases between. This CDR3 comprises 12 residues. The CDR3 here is CASSPGRPAEFF. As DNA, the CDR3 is TGTGCCAGCAGCCCGGGTAGGCCGGCGGAGTTCTTC.

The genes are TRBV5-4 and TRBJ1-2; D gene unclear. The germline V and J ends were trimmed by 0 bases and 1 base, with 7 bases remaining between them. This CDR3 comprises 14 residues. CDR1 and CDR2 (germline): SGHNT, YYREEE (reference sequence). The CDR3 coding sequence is TGTGCCAGCAGCTTGGAAGGAGTTAACTATGGCTACACCTTC. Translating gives CASSLEGVNYGYTF.

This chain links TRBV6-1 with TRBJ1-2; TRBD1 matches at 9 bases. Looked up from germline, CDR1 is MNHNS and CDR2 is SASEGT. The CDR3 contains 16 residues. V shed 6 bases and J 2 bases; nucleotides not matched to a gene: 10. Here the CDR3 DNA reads TGTGCCAGCAGAGAACCCTTGGGACAGGGAAACTATGGCTACACCTTC. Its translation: CASREPLGQGNYGYTF.

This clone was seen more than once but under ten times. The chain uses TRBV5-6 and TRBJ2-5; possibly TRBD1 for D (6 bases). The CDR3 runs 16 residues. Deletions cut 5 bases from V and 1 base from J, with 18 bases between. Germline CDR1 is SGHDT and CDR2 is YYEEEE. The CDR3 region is CASRFSRGMVQETQYF. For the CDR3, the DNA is TGTGCCAGCAGGTTCAGCAGGGGCATGGTCCAAGAGACCCAGTACTTC. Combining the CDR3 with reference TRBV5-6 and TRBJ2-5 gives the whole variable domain DAGVTQSPTHLIKTRGQQVTLRCSPKSGHDTVSWYQQALGQGPQFIFQYYEEEERQRGNFPDRFSGHQFPNYSSELNVNALLLGDSALYLCASRFSRGMVQETQYFGPGTRLLVL.

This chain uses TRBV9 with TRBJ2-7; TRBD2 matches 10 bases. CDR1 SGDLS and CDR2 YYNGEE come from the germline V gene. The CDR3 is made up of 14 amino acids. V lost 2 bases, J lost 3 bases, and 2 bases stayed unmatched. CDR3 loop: CASSVSSGGYEQYF. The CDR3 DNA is TGTGCCAGCAGCGTGTCTAGCGGGGGCTACGAGCAGTACTTC. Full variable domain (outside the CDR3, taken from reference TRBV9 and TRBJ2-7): DSGVTQTPKHLITATGQRVTLRCSPRSGDLSVYWYQQSLDQGLQFLIQYYNGEERAKGNILERFSAQQFPDLHSELNLSSLELGDSALYFCASSVSSGGYEQYFGPGTRLTVT.

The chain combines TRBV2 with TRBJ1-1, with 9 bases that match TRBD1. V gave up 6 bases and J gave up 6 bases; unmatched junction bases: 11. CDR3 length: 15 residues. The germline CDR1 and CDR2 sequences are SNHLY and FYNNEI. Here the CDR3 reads CASRPRTGEVPEAFF. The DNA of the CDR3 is TGTGCCAGCAGACCCCGGACAGGGGAGGTACCTGAAGCTTTCTTT.